Listed here is a single TCR beta chain. V gave up 3 bases and J gave up 7 bases; unmatched junction bases: 8. CDR1 SQVTM and CDR2 ANQGSEA come from the germline V gene. The CDR3 runs 14 residues. These data come from a study of blood T cell repertoires in COVID-19. Study-level background: Whether acute or convalescent, the COVID-19 samples came from the United States, Italy and Spain. Sources were T cells, B-cell-depleted T cells, or PBMCs; the material itself was cDNA or gDNA.

Per the study methods: Reference gene primer amplification yielded estimated nucleated cell counts. Sequencing was performed with immunoSEQ multiplex PCR; in TCRdb, only in-frame clones are kept and a portion is missing. The V and J calls and the clone size are those of that table, but D and trimming were determined from the DNA. The table lists approximately 230,000 clones, 80% to 90% of them singletons, with approximately 5.4% in the top ten. The chain joins TRBV29-1 to TRBJ2-1; 8 nucleotides match TRBD2. Sequencing was carried out using peripheral blood. This TCR was recovered from a man older than 75 with acute or convalescent COVID-19. The CDR3 DNA reads as TGCAGCGTTGATAAAGCGGGAGCCAAAAATGAGCAGTTCTTC. Translation: CSVDKAGAKNEQFF.